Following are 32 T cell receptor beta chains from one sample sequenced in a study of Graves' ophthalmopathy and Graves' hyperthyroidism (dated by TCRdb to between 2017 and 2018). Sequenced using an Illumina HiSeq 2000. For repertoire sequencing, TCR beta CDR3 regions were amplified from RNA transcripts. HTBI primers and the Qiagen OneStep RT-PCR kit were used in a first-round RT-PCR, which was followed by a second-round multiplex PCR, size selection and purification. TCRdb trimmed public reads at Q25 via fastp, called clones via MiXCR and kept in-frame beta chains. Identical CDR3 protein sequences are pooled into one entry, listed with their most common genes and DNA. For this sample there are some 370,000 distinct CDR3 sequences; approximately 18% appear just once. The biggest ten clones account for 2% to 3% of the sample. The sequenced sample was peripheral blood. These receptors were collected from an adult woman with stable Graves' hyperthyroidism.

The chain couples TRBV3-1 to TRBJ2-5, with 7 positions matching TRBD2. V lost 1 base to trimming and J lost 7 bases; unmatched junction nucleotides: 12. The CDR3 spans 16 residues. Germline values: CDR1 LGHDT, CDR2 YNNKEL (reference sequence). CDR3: CASSQGVGAGLSTQYF. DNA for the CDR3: TGTGCCAGCAGCCAAGGAGTAGGAGCGGGGCTCTCGACCCAGTACTTC.

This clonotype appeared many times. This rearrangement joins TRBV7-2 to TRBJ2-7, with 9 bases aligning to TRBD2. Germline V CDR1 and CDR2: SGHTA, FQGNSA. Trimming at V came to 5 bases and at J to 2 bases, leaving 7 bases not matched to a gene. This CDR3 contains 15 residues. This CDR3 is CASSIDASGTYEQYF. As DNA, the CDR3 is TGTGCCAGCAGCATCGATGCTAGCGGGACCTACGAGCAGTACTTC.

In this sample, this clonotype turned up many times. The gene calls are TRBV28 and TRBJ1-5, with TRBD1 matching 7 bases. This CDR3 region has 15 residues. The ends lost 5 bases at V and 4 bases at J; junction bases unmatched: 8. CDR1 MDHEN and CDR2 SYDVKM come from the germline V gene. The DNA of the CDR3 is TGTGCCAGCAGTCACGGGTCAGGGGGTAATCAGCCCCAGCATTTT. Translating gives CASSHGSGGNQPQHF.

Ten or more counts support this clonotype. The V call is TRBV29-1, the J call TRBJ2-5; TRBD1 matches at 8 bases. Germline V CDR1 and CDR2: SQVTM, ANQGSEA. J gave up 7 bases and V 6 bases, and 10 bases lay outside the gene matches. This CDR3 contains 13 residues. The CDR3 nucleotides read TGCAGCGTCCCTAGACAGGGGCAGATGACCCAGTACTTC. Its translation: CSVPRQGQMTQYF.

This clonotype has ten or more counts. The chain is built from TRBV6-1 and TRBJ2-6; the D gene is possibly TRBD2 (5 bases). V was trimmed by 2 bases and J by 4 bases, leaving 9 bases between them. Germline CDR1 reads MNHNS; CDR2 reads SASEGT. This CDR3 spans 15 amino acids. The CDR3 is CASSERGSGANVLTF. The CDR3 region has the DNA TGTGCCAGCAGTGAACGGGGATCCGGGGCCAACGTCCTGACTTTC.

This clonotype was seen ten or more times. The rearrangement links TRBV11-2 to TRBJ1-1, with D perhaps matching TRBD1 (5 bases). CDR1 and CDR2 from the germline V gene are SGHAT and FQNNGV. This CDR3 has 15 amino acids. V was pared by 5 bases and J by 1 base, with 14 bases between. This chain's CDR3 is CASSRVGGRNTEAFF. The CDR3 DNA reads TGTGCCAGCAGCCGCGTGGGGGGAAGGAACACTGAAGCTTTCTTT.

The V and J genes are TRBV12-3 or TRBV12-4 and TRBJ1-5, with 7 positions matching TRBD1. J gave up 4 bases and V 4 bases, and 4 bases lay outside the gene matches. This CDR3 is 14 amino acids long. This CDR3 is CASSWRGQNQPQHF. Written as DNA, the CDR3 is TGTGCCAGCAGTTGGAGGGGACAGAATCAGCCCCAGCATTTT.

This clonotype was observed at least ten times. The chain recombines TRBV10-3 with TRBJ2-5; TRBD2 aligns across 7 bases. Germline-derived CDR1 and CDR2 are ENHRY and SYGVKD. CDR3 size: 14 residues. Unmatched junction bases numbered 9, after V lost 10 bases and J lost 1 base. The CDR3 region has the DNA TGTGCCACTCGGCGGGGCGGGGGCCAAGAGACCCAGTACTTC. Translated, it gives CATRRGGGQETQYF.

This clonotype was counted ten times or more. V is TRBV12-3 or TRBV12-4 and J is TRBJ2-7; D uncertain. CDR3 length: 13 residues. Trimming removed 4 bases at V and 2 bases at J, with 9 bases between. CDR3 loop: CASSSTSPYEQYF. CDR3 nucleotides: TGTGCCAGCAGTTCTACTTCCCCCTACGAGCAGTACTTC.

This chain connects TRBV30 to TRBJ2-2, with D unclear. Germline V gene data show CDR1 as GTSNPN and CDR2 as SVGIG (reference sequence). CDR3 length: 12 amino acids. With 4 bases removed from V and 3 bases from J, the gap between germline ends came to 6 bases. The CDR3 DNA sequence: TGTGCCTGGAACACGGACACCGGGGAGCTGTTTTTT. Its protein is CAWNTDTGELFF.

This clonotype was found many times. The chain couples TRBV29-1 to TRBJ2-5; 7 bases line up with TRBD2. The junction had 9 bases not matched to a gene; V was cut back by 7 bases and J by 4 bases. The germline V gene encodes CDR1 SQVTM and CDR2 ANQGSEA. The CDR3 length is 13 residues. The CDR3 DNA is TGCAGCGCGAACCTGCGCGGGAGAGAGACCCAGTACTTC. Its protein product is CSANLRGRETQYF.

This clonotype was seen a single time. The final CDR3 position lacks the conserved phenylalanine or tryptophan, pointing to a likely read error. The CDR3 DNA sequence: TGTGCCAGCAGCTTAGTGGGCAATCAGCCCCAGCATTTG. Translating gives CASSLVGNQPQHL. The genes are TRBV7-8 and TRBJ1-5, with unresolved D. Germline lookup yields CDR1 SGHVS and CDR2 FQNEAQ. V was clipped by 1 base and J by 2 bases, with 3 bases between them. This CDR3 has 13 residues.

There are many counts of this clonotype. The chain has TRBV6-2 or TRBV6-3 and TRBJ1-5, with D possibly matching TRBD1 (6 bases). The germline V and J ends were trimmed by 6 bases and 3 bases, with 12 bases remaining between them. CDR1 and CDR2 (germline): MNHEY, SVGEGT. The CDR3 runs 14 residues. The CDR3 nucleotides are TGTGCCAGCAGGAGCGGGGGCACCAATCAGCCCCAGCATTTT. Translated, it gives CASRSGGTNQPQHF.

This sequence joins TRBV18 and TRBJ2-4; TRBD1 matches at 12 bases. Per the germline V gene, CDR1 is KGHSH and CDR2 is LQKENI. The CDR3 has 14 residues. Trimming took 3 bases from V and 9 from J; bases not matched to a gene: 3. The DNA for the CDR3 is TGTGCCAGCTCACCCGGGACAGGGGGCGGCATTCAGTACTTC. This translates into CASSPGTGGGIQYF.

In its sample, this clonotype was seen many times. The CDR3 DNA reads TGTGCCACCAGTGATTTGGCCACAAATCAGCCCCAGCATTTT. Translation gives CATSDLATNQPQHF. V is TRBV24-1 and J is TRBJ1-5; no definite D call. V was trimmed by 0 bases and J by 4 bases, leaving 6 bases between them. The CDR3 is 14 amino acids. CDR1 is KGHDR, CDR2 SFDVKD, per germline.

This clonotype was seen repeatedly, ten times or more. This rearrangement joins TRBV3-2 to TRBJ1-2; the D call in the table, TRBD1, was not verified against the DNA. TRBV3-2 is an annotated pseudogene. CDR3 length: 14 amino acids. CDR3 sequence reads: CASSPTGLADGYTF. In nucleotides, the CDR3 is TGTGCCAGCAGCCCGACAGGGCTTGCCGATGGCTACACCTTC.

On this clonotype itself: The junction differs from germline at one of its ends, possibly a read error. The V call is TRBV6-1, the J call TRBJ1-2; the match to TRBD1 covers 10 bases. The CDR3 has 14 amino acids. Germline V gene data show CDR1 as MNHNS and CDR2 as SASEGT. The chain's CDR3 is CTSTWTGGNYGYTF. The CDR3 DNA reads TGTACCAGCACCTGGACAGGGGGGAACTATGGCTACACCTTC.

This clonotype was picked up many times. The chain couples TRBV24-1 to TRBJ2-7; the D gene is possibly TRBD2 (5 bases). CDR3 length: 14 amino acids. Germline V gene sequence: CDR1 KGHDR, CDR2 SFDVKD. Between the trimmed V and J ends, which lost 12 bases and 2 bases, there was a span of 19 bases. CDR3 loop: CAGSRVAYPYEQYF. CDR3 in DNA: TGTGCCGGATCGAGGGTAGCGTACCCCTACGAGCAGTACTTC.

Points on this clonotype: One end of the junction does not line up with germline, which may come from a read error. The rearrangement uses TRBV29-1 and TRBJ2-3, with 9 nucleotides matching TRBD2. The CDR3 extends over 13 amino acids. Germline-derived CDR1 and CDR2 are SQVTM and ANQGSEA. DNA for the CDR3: TGCAGCGGGCGTAGCGGGAGCATAGATACGCAGTATTTT. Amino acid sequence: CSGRSGSIDTQYF.

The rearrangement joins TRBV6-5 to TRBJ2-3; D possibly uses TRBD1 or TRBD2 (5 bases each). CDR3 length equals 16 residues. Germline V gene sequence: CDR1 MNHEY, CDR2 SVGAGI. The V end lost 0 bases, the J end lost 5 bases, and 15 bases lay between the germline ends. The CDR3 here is CASSYSISGARDTQYF. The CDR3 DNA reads TGTGCCAGCAGTTACTCAATATCCGGGGCCAGAGATACGCAGTATTTT.

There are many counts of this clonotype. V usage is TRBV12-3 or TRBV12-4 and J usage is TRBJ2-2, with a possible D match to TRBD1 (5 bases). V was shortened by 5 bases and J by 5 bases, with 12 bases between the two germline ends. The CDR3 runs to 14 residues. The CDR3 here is CASSARQITGELFF. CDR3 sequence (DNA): TGTGCCAGCAGTGCCCGACAGATTACCGGGGAGCTGTTTTTT.

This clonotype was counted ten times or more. The CDR3: CSAREEGGDYGYTF. In DNA form, the CDR3 reads TGCAGTGCTAGAGAGGAAGGGGGCGACTATGGCTACACCTTC. V is TRBV20-1 and J is TRBJ1-2, with 7 bases identical to TRBD1. This CDR3 spans 14 amino acids. With V trimmed by 0 bases and J by 3 bases, 4 bases remained unmatched. Germline V gives CDR1 DFQATT, CDR2 SNEGSKA (reference sequence).

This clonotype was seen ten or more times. The CDR3 sequence is CASSQLALSYEQYF. The CDR3 bases are TGTGCCAGCAGCCAACTAGCGCTCAGCTACGAGCAGTACTTC. The chain employs TRBV28 and TRBJ2-7; 7 nucleotides line up with TRBD2. J gave up 3 bases and V 6 bases, and 8 bases lay outside the gene matches. The V gene's germline CDR1 is MDHEN and CDR2 SYDVKM. There are 14 residues in the CDR3.

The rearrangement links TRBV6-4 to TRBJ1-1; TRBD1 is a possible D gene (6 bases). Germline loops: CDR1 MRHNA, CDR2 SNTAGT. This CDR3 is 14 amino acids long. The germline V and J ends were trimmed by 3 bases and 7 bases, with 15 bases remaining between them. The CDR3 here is CASSDRTAPNEAFF. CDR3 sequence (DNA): TGTGCCAGCAGTGATCGGACAGCTCCTAATGAAGCTTTCTTT.

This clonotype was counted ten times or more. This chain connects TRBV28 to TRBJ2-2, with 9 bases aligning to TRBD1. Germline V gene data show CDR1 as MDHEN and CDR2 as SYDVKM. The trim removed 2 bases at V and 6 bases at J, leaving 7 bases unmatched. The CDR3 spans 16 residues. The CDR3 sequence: CASSLVGQGVAGELFF. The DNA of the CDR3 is TGTGCCAGCAGTTTAGTGGGACAGGGAGTTGCCGGGGAGCTGTTTTTT.

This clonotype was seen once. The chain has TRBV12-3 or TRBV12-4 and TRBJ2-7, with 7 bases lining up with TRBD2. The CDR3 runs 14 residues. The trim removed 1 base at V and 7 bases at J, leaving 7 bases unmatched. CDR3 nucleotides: TGTGCCAGCAGTTTAGGTCTAGCGGATACGGAGCAGTACTTC. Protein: CASSLGLADTEQYF.

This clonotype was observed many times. CDR3 residues: CASSRGQETQYF. CDR3 DNA: TGTGCCAGCAGCAGGGGGCAAGAGACCCAGTACTTC. The V call is TRBV6-1, the J call TRBJ2-5, with 7 positions matching TRBD1. V shed 6 bases, J shed 2 bases, and the junction held 0 bases outside the gene matches. The CDR3 has 12 amino acids. The V gene's germline CDR1 is MNHNS and CDR2 SASEGT.

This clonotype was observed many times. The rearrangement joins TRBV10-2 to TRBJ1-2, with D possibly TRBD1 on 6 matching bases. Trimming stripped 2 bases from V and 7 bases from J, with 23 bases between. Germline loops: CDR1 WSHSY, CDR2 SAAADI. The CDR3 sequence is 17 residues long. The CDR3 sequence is CASSEPPGAPRMCGYTF. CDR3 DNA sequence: TGCGCCAGCAGTGAGCCACCGGGGGCCCCGAGGATGTGTGGCTACACCTTC.

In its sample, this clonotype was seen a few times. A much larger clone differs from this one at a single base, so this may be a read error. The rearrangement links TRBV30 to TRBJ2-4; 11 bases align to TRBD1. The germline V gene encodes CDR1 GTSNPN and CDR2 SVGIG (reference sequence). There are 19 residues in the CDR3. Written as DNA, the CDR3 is TGTGCCTGGAAGGGTCTCCTTGGACAGGGGGCGATGGGACGAAACATTAAGTACTTC. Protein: CAWKGLLGQGAMGRNIKYF.

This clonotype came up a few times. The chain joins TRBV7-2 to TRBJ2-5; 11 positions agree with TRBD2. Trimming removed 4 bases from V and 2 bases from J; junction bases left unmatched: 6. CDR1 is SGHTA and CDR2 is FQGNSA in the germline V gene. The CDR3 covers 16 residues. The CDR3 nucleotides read TGTGCCAGCAGCTCATCAATAGCGGGAGGGCAAGAGACCCAGTACTTC. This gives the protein CASSSSIAGGQETQYF. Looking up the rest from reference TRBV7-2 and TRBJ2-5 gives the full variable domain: GAGVSQSPSNKVTEKGKDVELRCDPISGHTALYWYRQSLGQGLEFLIYFQGNSAPDKSGLPSDRFSAERTGGSVSTLTIQRTQQEDSAVYLCASSSSIAGGQETQYFGPGTRLLVL.

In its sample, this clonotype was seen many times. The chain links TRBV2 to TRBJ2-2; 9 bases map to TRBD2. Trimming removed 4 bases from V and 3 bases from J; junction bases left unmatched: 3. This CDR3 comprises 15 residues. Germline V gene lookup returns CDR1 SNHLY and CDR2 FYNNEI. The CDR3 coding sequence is TGTGCCAGCAGTGCTAGCGGGACCTACACCGGGGAGCTGTTTTTT. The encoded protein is CASSASGTYTGELFF.

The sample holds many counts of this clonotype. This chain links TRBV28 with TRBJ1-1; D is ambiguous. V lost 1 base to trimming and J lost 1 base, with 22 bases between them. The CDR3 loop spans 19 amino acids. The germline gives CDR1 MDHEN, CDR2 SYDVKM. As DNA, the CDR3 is TGTGCCAGCAGTTTATCGCCCTTTTTATCCCCGGGTAGGAACACTGAAGCTTTCTTT. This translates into CASSLSPFLSPGRNTEAFF. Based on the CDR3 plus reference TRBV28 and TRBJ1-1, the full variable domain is DVKVTQSSRYLVKRTGEKVFLECVQDMDHENMFWYRQDPGLGLRLIYFSYDVKMKEKGDIPEGYSVSREKKERFSLILESASTNQTSMYLCASSLSPFLSPGRNTEAFFGQGTRLTVV.